This TCR beta chain was profiled in a study of a mutant IDH1 vaccine in newly diagnosed glioma. Study-level background: Patients began vaccination 4-6 weeks after radiotherapy alone, or with temozolomide cycles.

The germline gives CDR1 LNHDA, CDR2 SQIVND (reference sequence). The CDR3 totals 14 residues. V dropped 5 bases and J dropped 8 bases, with 18 bases sitting between them. Generated by immunoSEQ multiplex PCR, the TCRdb table keeps only in-frame clones and is missing some. The sample yields some 60,000 clones, about 80% seen once. This clone was seen a single time. Its matching antigen is unknown. Time point described: week 11, during vaccination. Topical imiquimod accompanied each vaccine dose, which consisted of 300 ug of mutant IDH1 20-mer peptide. The sequence was collected from a middle-aged man with glioma. V gene TRBV19 combines with J gene TRBJ1-2, with D possibly TRBD1 on 5 matching bases. Sequencing used PBMCs, obtained from a glioma patient whose treatment included an IDH1 peptide vaccine. The CDR3 is CASSLQVRSIGYTF. The CDR3 DNA reads as TGTGCCAGTAGTCTACAGGTCCGGTCGATAGGCTACACCTTC.